These T cell receptor beta chains were read from a single sample in a study of blood T cell repertoires in COVID-19. Profiled with immunoSEQ multiplex PCR; TCRdb holds only in-frame clones, not every one. The sample holds around 700,000 clones, 85% to 90% seen once. Sequencing was performed on peripheral blood. The origin of the receptors is a woman aged 18-30 years with acute or convalescent COVID-19. Each CDR3 is given with its conserved first and last residue. The order of the fields is J gene, D gene, clone size, V gene, CDR3 DNA, CDR3 protein. D genes are given only for firm matches. Not all rows give a size; the values are once, few, many and, for expanded clones, a class.

>TRBJ1-1|NA|NA|TRBV7-3
TGTGCCAGCAGCTTCGGCGGGAACACTGAAGCTTTCTTT
CASSFGGNTEAFF
>TRBJ1-6|NA|NA|TRBV5-6
TGTGCCAGCAGCTTGTTTCACAGTCTTAATTCACCCCTCCACTTT
CASSLFHSLNSPLHF
>TRBJ2-2|NA|once|TRBV5-5
TGTGCCAGCAGCCAGCAGGGTAATCCGAACACCGGGGAGCTGTTTTTT
CASSQQGNPNTGELFF
>TRBJ2-7|TRBD1|NA|TRBV3-1/TRBV3-2
TGTGCCAGCAGCCGAGCCGGGACAGGGAAGAGTCAGGCCTACGAGCAGTACTTC
CASSRAGTGKSQAYEQYF
>TRBJ1-3|NA|NA|TRBV5-1
TGCGCCAGCAGCTTGGAAGACAGAGGCGGAAACACCATATATTTT
CASSLEDRGGNTIYF
>TRBJ1-5|NA|NA|TRBV24-1
TGTGCCACCAGCGTGGGACAAGACAATCAGCCCCAGCATTTT
CATSVGQDNQPQHF
>TRBJ1-2|NA|NA|TRBV6-5
TGTGCCAGCACCGCATTCAGGGGTGGCTACACCTTC
CASTAFRGGYTF
>TRBJ1-4|TRBD1|NA|TRBV12-5
TGTGCTAGTGGTTCTCCTAAGACAGGGGATGGTAATGAAAAACTGTTTTTT
CASGSPKTGDGNEKLFF
>TRBJ1-1|NA|NA|TRBV6-2/TRBV6-3
TGTGCCAGCAGTTACCGGACTGCAGGCACTGAAGCTTTCTTT
CASSYRTAGTEAFF
>TRBJ2-7|TRBD1|NA|TRBV4-2
TGTGCCAGCAGCCAAGCTCCCAGGGGGCGCTTCTACGAGCAGTACTTC
CASSQAPRGRFYEQYF
>TRBJ1-1|NA|NA|TRBV25-1
TGTGCCAGCAGTGCCGGACAGAGCCCGGGAGCTTTCTTT
CASSAGQSPGAFF
>TRBJ1-1|NA|NA|TRBV6-5
TGTGCCAGCATAAACGGACAGTTGAACACTGAAGCTTTCTTT
CASINGQLNTEAFF
>TRBJ2-7|TRBD1|NA|TRBV7-9
TGTGCCAGCAGCTTAGGGGACAGGGGGATGTACTTC
CASSLGDRGMYF
>TRBJ1-2|TRBD1|NA|TRBV27
TGTGCCAGCAGTCCAGGGGGTGGTTATGGCTACACCTTC
CASSPGGGYGYTF
>TRBJ1-5|TRBD1|NA|TRBV27
TGTGCCAGCAGAACTTCCGGGACAGGAAGAAATCAGCCCCAGCATTTT
CASRTSGTGRNQPQHF
>TRBJ1-6|NA|NA|TRBV6-5
TGTGCCAGCCGCAGGGGACGGAATTCACCCCTCCACTTT
CASRRGRNSPLHF
>TRBJ1-3|TRBD1|NA|TRBV5-1
TGCGCCAGCAGCTTGGCGGGGACAGCCTCTGGAAACACCATATATTTT
CASSLAGTASGNTIYF
>TRBJ1-5|NA|NA|TRBV6-2/TRBV6-3
TGTGCCAGCAGTTACCCGGGGAGGTTAAATCAGCCCCAGCATTTT
CASSYPGRLNQPQHF
>TRBJ2-1|NA|NA|TRBV3-1/TRBV3-2
TGTGCCAGCAGCCCGCCCCACTATAAGGGGTACAATGAGCAGTTCTTC
CASSPPHYKGYNEQFF
>TRBJ2-3|NA|NA|TRBV6-5
TGTGCCAGCAGCTATCGGGGCACAGATACGCAGTATTTT
CASSYRGTDTQYF
>TRBJ2-7|NA|NA|TRBV6-5
TGTGCCAGCAGTTACCTGGGAGGGGGAGGTGAGCAGTACTTC
CASSYLGGGGEQYF
>TRBJ1-1|NA|NA|TRBV12-2
TGTGCAAGTCGCTCCATTGAGGGATCAGAGAGGACTGAAGCTTTCTTT
CASRSIEGSERTEAFF
>TRBJ1-3|NA|NA|TRBV5-6
TGTGCCAGCAGCTTAGGAAGGAGGAGCTCTGGAAACACCATATATTTT
CASSLGRRSSGNTIYF
>TRBJ1-2|TRBD1|NA|TRBV27
TGTGCCAGCAGTTTATCCCCTGCGGGACAGGGGGGCTATGGCTACACCTTC
CASSLSPAGQGGYGYTF
>TRBJ2-2|TRBD1|NA|TRBV9
TGTGCCAGCAGCGTAGACAGGGGCGGGGAGCTGTTTTTT
CASSVDRGGELFF
>TRBJ1-5|TRBD1|NA|TRBV2
TGTGCCAGCAGGCCCCGACAGGGGGCGAGCAATCAGCCCCAGCATTTT
CASRPRQGASNQPQHF
>TRBJ1-1|NA|few|TRBV28
TGTGCCAGCAGGCCTTTACGGGACACTGAAGCTTTCTTT
CASRPLRDTEAFF
>TRBJ2-7|NA|NA|TRBV24-1
TGTGCCACCAGTGACCTCTACGAGCAGTACTTC
CATSDLYEQYF
>TRBJ2-3|TRBD2|NA|TRBV15
TGTGCCACCAGCAGCACTAGCGGGGGCACAGACATGCAGTATTTT
CATSSTSGGTDMQYF
>TRBJ2-1|NA|NA|TRBV11-2
TGTGCCAGCAGCCCCTCGTACCGGGACTACAATGAGCAGTTCTTC
CASSPSYRDYNEQFF
>TRBJ1-1|TRBD1|few|TRBV7-2
TGTGCCAGCAGCTTCGACAGGGGGGTCACTGAAGCTTTCTTT
CASSFDRGVTEAFF